This TCR beta chain was sequenced for a study of shared clonotypes between healthy human individuals. CD8 cells regarded as naive lacked CD45RO, were positively chosen for CCR7, and omitted terminally differentiated effector memory CD45RA+ cells. The repertoire was sequenced with immunoSEQ multiplex PCR; TCRdb's copy has only in-frame clones and lacks some. The sample carries 600,000 or so clones, 98% recorded once. V was trimmed by 3 bases and J by 0 bases, leaving 12 bases between them. Germline CDR1 SGHDN, CDR2 FVKESK. This CDR3 has 16 residues. The sequence came from a man aged 30-40 years in good health. The sequencing input was naive CD8+ T cells sorted from blood. The chain employs TRBV14 and TRBJ2-1; tentative D call: TRBD2 (5 bases). In DNA, the CDR3 is TGTGCCAGCAGCCAGGGGTTGGCGGGCTCCTACAATGAGCAGTTCTTC. Residues: CASSQGLAGSYNEQFF.